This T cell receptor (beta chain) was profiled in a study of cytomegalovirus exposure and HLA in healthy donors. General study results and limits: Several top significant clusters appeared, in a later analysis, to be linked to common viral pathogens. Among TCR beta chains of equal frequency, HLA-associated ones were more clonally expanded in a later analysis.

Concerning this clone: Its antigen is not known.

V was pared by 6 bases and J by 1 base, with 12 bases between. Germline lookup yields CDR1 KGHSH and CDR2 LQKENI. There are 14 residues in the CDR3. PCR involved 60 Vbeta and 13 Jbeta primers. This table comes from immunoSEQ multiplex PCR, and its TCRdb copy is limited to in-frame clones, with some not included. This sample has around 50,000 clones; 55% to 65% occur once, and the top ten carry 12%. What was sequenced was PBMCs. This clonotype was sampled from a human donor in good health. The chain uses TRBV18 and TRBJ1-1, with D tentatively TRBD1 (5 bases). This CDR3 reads CASSSGIQNTEAFF. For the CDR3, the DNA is TGTGCCAGCTCCTCAGGGATTCAGAACACTGAAGCTTTCTTT.